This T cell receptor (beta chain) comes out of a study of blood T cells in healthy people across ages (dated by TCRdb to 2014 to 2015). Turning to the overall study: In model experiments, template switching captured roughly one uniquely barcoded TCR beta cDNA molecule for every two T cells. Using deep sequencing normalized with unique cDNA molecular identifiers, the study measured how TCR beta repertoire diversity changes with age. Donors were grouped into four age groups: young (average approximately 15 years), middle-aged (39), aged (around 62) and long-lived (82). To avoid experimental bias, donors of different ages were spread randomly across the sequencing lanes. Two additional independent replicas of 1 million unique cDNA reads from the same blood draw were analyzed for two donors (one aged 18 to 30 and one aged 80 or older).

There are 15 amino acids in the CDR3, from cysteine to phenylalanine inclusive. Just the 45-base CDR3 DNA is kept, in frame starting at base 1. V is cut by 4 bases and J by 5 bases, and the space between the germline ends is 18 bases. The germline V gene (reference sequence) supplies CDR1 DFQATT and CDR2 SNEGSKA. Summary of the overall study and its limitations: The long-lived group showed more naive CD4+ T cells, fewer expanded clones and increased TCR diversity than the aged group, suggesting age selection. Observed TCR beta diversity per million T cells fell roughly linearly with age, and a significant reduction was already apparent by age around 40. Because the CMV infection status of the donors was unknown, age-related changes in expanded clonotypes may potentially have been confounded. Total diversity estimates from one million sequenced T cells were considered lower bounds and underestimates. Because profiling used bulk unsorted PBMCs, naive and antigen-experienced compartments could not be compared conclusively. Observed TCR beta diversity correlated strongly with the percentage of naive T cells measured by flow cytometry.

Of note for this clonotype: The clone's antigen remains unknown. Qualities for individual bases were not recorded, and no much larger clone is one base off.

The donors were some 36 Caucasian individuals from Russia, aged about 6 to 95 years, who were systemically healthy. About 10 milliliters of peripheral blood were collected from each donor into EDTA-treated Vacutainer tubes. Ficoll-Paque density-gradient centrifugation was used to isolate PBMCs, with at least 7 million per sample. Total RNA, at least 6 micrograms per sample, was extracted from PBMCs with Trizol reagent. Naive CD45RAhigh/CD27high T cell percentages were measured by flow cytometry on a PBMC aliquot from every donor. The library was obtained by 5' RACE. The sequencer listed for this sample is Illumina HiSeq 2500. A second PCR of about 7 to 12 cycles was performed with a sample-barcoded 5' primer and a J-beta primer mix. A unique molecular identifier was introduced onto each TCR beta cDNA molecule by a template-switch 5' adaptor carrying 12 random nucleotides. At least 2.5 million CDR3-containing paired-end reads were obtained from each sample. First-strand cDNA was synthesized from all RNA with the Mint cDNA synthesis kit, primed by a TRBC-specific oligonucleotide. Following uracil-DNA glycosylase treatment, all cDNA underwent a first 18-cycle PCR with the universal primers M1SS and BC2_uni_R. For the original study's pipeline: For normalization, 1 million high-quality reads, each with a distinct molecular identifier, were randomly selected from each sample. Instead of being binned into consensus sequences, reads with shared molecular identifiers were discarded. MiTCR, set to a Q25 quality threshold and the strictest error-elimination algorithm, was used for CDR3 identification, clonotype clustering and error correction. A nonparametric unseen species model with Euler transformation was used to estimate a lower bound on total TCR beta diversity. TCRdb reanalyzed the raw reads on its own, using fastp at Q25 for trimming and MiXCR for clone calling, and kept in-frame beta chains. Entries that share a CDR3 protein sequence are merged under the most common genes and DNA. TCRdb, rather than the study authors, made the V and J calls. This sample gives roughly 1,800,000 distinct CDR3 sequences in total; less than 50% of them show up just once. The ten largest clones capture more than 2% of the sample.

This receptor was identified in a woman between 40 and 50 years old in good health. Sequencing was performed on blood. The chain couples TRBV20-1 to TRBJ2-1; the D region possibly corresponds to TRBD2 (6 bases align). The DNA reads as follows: TGCAGTGCTACCCGACTAGGCCTATCGAACAATGAGCAGTTCTTC. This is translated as CSATRLGLSNNEQFF.